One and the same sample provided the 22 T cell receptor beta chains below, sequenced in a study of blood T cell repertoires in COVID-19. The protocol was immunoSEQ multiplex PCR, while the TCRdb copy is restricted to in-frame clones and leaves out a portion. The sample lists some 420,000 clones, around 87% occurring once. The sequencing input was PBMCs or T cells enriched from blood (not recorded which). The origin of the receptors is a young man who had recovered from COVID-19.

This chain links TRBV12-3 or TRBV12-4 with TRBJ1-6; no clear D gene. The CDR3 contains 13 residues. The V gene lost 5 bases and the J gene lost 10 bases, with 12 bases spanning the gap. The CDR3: CASSTRGESPLHF. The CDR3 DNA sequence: TGTGCCAGCAGTACCCGCGGGGAGTCACCCCTCCACTTT.

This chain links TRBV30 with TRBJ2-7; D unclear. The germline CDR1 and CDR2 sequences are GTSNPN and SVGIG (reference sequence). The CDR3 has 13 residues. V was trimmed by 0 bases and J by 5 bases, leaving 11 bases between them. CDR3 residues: CAWSVVGANEQYF. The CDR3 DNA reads TGTGCCTGGAGTGTCGTTGGAGCCAACGAGCAGTACTTC.

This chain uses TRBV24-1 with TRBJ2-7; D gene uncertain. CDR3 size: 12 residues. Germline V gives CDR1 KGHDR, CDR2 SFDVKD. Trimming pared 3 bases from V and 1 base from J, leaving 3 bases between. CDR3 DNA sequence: TGTGCCACCAGTGATGCGTCCTACGAGCAGTACTTC. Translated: CATSDASYEQYF.

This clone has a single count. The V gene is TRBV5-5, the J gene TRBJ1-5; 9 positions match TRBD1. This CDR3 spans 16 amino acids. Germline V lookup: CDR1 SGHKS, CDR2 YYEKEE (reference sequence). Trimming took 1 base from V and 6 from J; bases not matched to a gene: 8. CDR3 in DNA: TGTGCCAGCAGCTTGATTCCGGACAGGGGAGGTCAGCCCCAGCATTTT. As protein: CASSLIPDRGGQPQHF.

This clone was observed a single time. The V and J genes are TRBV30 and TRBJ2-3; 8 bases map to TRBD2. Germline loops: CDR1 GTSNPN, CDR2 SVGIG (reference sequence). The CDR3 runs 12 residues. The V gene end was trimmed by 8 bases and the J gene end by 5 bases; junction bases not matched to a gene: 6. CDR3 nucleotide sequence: TGTGCCCGGCGGGAGGACGAAGATACGCAGTATTTT. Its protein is CARREDEDTQYF.

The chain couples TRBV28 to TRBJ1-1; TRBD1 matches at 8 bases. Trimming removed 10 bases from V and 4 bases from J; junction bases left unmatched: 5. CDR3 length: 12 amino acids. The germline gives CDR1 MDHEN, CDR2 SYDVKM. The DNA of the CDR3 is TGTGCCACCACCACAGGGGGCACTGAAGCTTTCTTT. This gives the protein CATTTGGTEAFF.

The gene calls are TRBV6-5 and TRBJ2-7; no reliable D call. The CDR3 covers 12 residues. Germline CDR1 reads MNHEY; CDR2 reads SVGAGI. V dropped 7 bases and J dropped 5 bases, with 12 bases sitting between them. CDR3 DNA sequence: TGTGCCAGCAACTTTCCGGGTAACGAGCAGTACTTC. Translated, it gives CASNFPGNEQYF.

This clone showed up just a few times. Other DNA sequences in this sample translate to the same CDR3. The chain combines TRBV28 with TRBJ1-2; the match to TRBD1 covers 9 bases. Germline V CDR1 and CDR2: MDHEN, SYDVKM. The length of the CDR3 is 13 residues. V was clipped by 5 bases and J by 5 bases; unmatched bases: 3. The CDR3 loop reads CASSPGTGYGYTF. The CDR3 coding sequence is TGTGCCAGCAGTCCCGGGACAGGGTATGGCTACACCTTC.

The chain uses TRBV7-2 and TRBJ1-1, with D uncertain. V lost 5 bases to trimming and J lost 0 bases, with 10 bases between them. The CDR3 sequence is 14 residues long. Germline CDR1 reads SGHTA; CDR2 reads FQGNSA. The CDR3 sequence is CASSVGPMNTEAFF. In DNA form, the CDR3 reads TGTGCCAGCAGCGTGGGCCCTATGAACACTGAAGCTTTCTTT. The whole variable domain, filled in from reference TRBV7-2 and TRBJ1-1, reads GAGVSQSPSNKVTEKGKDVELRCDPISGHTALYWYRQSLGQGLEFLIYFQGNSAPDKSGLPSDRFSAERTGGSVSTLTIQRTQQEDSAVYLCASSVGPMNTEAFFGQGTRLTVV.

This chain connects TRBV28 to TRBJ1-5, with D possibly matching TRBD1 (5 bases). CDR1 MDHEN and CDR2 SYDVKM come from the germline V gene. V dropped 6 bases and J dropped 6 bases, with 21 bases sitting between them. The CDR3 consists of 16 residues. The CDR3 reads CASSLASGLGGQPQHF. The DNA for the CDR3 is TGTGCCAGCAGCTTAGCTTCCGGTTTGGGGGGTCAGCCCCAGCATTTT. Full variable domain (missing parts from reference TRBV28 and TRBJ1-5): DVKVTQSSRYLVKRTGEKVFLECVQDMDHENMFWYRQDPGLGLRLIYFSYDVKMKEKGDIPEGYSVSREKKERFSLILESASTNQTSMYLCASSLASGLGGQPQHFGDGTRLSIL.

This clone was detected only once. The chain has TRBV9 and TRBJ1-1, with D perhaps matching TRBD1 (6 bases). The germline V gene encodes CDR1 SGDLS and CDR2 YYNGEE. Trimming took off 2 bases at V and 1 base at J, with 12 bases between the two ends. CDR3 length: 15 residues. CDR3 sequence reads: CASSVYREWNTEAFF. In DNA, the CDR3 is TGTGCCAGCAGCGTTTACAGGGAATGGAACACTGAAGCTTTCTTT.

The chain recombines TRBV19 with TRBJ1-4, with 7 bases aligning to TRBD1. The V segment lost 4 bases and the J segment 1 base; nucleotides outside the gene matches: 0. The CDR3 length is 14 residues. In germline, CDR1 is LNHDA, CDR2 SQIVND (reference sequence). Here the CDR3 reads CASSRTGTNEKLFF. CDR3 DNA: TGTGCCAGTAGTAGGACAGGAACTAATGAAAAACTGTTTTTT.

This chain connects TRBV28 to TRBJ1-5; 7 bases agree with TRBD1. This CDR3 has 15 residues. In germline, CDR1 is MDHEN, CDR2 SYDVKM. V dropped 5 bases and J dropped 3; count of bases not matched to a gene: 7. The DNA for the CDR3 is TGTGCCAGCAGTGCCCCGGACAGGCTCAATCAGCCCCAGCATTTT. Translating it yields CASSAPDRLNQPQHF.

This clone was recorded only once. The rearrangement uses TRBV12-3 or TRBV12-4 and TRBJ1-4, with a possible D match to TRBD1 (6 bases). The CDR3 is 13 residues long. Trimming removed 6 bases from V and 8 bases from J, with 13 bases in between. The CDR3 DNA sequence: TGTGCCAGCAGCCCACAGGGTTGGGAAAAACTGTTTTTT. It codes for CASSPQGWEKLFF.

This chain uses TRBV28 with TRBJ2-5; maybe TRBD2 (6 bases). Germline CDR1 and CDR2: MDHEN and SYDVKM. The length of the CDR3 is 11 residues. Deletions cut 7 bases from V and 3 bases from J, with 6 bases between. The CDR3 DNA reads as TGTGCCAGCACGGGGGAAGAGACCCAGTACTTC. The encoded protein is CASTGEETQYF.

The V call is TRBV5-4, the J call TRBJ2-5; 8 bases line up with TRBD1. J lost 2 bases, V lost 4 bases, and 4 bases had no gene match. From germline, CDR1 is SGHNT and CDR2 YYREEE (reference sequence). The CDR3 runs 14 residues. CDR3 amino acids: CASSIGQGQETQYF. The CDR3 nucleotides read TGTGCCAGCAGCATCGGACAGGGACAAGAGACCCAGTACTTC.

CDR3 region: CASSPQATNTEAFF. The CDR3 nucleotides read TGCGCCAGCAGCCCCCAGGCTACGAACACTGAAGCTTTCTTT. This chain joins TRBV5-1 and TRBJ1-1, with D unclear. Germline CDR1 is SGHRS and CDR2 is YFSETQ. The germline V and J ends were trimmed by 4 bases and 1 base, with 11 bases remaining between them. CDR3 size: 14 residues.

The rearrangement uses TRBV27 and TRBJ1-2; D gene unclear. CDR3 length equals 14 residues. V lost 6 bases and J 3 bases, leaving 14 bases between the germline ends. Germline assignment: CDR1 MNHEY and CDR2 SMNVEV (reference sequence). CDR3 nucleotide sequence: TGTGCCAGCAGGGCCCGGAGTATTGACTATGGCTACACCTTC. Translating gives CASRARSIDYGYTF.

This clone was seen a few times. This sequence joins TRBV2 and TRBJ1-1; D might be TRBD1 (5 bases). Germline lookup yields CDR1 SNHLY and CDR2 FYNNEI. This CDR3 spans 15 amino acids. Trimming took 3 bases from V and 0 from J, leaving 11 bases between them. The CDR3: CASSDTKGMNTEAFF. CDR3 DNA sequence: TGTGCCAGCAGTGACACGAAGGGGATGAACACTGAAGCTTTCTTT.

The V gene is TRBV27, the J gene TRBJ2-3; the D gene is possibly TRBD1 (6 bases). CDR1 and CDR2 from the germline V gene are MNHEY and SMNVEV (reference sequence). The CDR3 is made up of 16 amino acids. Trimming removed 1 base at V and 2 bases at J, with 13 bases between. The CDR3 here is CASSLLAGVATDTQYF. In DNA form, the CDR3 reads TGTGCCAGCAGTTTATTGGCAGGGGTCGCCACAGATACGCAGTATTTT.

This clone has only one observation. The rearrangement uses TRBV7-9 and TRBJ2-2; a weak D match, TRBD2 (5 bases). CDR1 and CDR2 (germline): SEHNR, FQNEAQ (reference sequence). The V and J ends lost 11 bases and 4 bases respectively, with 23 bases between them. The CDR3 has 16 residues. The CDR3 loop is CAGRGAAPIPTGELFF. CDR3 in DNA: TGTGCCGGGAGAGGAGCGGCCCCGATCCCCACCGGGGAGCTGTTTTTT.

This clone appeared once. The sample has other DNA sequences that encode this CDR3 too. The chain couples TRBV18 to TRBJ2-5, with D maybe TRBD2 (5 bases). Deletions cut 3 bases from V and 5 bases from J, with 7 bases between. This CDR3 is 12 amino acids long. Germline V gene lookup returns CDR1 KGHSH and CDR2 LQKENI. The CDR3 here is CASSPRGETQYF. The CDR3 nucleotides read TGTGCCAGCTCACCTCGAGGGGAGACCCAGTACTTC.